This T cell receptor beta chain appears in the sequencing data of a study of blood T cell repertoires in COVID-19. Overall study: The cDNA or gDNA used as material had been derived from T cells, B-cell-depleted T cells, or PBMCs.

Data came from immunoSEQ multiplex PCR; TCRdb stores just in-frame clones and leaves some out. The sample consists of around 130,000 clones, more than 75% of them appearing once. This TCR derives from a woman aged 50 to 65 with acute or convalescent COVID-19. Sequenced: peripheral blood.

The CDR3 loop reads CASSPQAGQGRDQPQHF. The CDR3 region has the DNA TGTGCCAGCAGCCCTCAAGCTGGACAGGGGCGGGATCAGCCCCAGCATTTT. The chain carries TRBV7-2 and TRBJ1-5; 9 bases align to TRBD1. In germline, CDR1 is SGHTA, CDR2 FQGNSA. There are 17 residues in the CDR3. V lost 5 bases, J lost 5 bases, and 13 bases stayed unmatched.